Shown below are 32 T cell receptor beta chains from a single sample sequenced in a study of T cell responses to AZD1222 COVID-19 vaccine. Some clones are missing from TCRdb's copy, which holds only in-frame ones; the method was immunoSEQ multiplex PCR. In the table there are roughly 120,000 clones, approximately 90% of which are singletons. The sample here was peripheral blood, taken 28 days after the second AZD1222 dose. The receptor set was obtained from an adult who received the AZD1222 COVID-19 vaccine.

The chain couples TRBV25-1 to TRBJ2-7, with TRBD1 matching over 8 bases. The CDR3 totals 15 residues. Germline-derived CDR1 and CDR2 are MGHDK and SYGVNS. V dropped 1 base and J dropped 4; count of bases not matched to a gene: 6. Here the CDR3 reads CASSESGGATYEQYF. The CDR3 DNA is TGTGCCAGCAGTGAATCAGGGGGCGCGACATACGAGCAGTACTTC.

The V and J genes are TRBV18 and TRBJ2-3; 11 bases line up with TRBD2. The CDR3 has 15 residues. Germline assignment: CDR1 KGHSH and CDR2 LQKENI. J gave up 2 bases and V 6 bases, and 4 bases lay outside the gene matches. CDR3 loop: CASSTSGAPTDTQYF. The CDR3 bases are TGTGCCAGCTCGACTAGCGGGGCTCCCACAGATACGCAGTATTTT.

The sample holds one count of this clone. The chain uses TRBV6-6 and TRBJ1-1; D is uncertain. The CDR3 sequence is 15 residues long. Trimming shortened V by 0 bases and J by 0 bases, and 8 bases separated the two germline ends. Looked up from germline, CDR1 is MNHNY and CDR2 is SVGAGI (reference sequence). The CDR3 DNA reads as TGTGCCAGCAGTTACTCGTCGGTCATGAACACTGAAGCTTTCTTT. Its protein is CASSYSSVMNTEAFF.

The chain joins TRBV28 to TRBJ1-2; a possible D gene is TRBD1 (5 bases). The ends were cut back, 2 bases at V and 4 bases at J, with 17 bases in the middle. The CDR3 is 16 amino acids. Germline assignment: CDR1 MDHEN and CDR2 SYDVKM. CDR3 sequence reads: CASSLIGAGLSYGYTF. CDR3 coding DNA: TGTGCCAGCAGTTTAATCGGGGCAGGGTTAAGCTATGGCTACACCTTC.

The V and J genes are TRBV5-1 and TRBJ2-1; 8 nucleotides align to TRBD2. Germline V gene lookup returns CDR1 SGHRS and CDR2 YFSETQ. The CDR3 loop spans 15 amino acids. J gave up 1 base and V 3 bases, and 3 bases lay outside the gene matches. The CDR3 DNA reads TGCGCCAGCAGCTCGTTAGCGGGGTCCTACAATGAGCAGTTCTTC. The encoded protein is CASSSLAGSYNEQFF.

This clone was detected only once. The chain carries TRBV29-1 and TRBJ2-1, with D possibly TRBD1 on 5 matching bases. The CDR3 length is 15 residues. CDR1 is SQVTM, CDR2 ANQGSEA, per germline. Trimming removed 0 bases at V and 8 bases at J, with 17 bases between. The CDR3 region is CSVEELGALGDEQFF. The CDR3, as DNA: TGCAGCGTTGAAGAACTCGGCGCCCTAGGGGATGAGCAGTTCTTC.

This sequence joins TRBV27 and TRBJ2-5; D is perhaps TRBD2 (5 bases). Germline CDR1 is MNHEY and CDR2 is SMNVEV (reference sequence). CDR3 size: 15 residues. V lost 2 bases and J 2 bases, leaving 12 bases between the germline ends. The CDR3 DNA is TGTGCCAGCAGTTTAAGGCCTAGCTTACAAGAGACCCAGTACTTC. The encoded protein is CASSLRPSLQETQYF.

As DNA, the CDR3 is TGTGCCAGCAGCTCTATCACGCTCTGGGGGGCCAAAAACATTCAGTACTTC. Amino acids: CASSSITLWGAKNIQYF. This sequence joins TRBV11-3 and TRBJ2-4, with D perhaps given as TRBD1 or TRBD2 (5 bases each). The CDR3 loop spans 17 amino acids. Trimming stripped 4 bases from V and 1 base from J, with 17 bases between. Germline CDR1 reads SGHNT; CDR2 reads YENEEA.

This clone was seen just once. The J gene is TRBJ2-4, the V gene TRBV12-3 or TRBV12-4; 7 nucleotides align to TRBD1. V shed 5 bases and J 8 bases; nucleotides not matched to a gene: 6. This CDR3 has 13 residues. CDR3 protein: CASSQPGGDIQYF. DNA for the CDR3: TGTGCCAGCAGTCAACCAGGGGGAGACATTCAGTACTTC.

V and J are TRBV5-1 and TRBJ1-3; D perhaps matches TRBD1 (5 bases). The V gene lost 7 bases and the J gene lost 0 bases, with 17 bases spanning the gap. Germline V gives CDR1 SGHRS, CDR2 YFSETQ. CDR3 length: 16 residues. CDR3 nucleotides: TGCGCCAGCCACCGGGACGCTGAGAGCTCTGGAAACACCATATATTTT. Residues: CASHRDAESSGNTIYF.

The chain is built from TRBV2 and TRBJ2-7, with D possibly called TRBD1 or TRBD2 (5 bases each). CDR1 is SNHLY and CDR2 is FYNNEI in the germline V gene. The V and J ends lost 4 bases and 0 bases respectively, with 16 bases between them. The CDR3 consists of 16 residues. CDR3 bases: TGTGCCAGCAGTGGGAAGGGGAGTGTCATCTCCTACGAGCAGTACTTC. Residues: CASSGKGSVISYEQYF. Using reference TRBV2 and TRBJ2-7 for the parts outside the CDR3, the full variable domain is EPEVTQTPSHQVTQMGQEVILRCVPISNHLYFYWYRQILGQKVEFLVSFYNNEISEKSEIFDDQFSVERPDGSNFTLKIRSTKLEDSAMYFCASSGKGSVISYEQYFGPGTRLTVT.

The CDR3 DNA reads as TGTGCCATCAGTGGGGCAGTGAGTGAGCAGTACTTC. Translation gives CAISGAVSEQYF. V usage is TRBV10-3 and J usage is TRBJ2-7; the D is unclear. With 4 bases removed from V and 7 bases from J, the gap between germline ends came to 11 bases. Germline V CDR1 and CDR2: ENHRY, SYGVKD. CDR3 length: 12 amino acids.

This rearrangement joins TRBV5-3 to TRBJ2-7; 13 nucleotides align to TRBD2. TRBV5-3 is an open reading frame, and its role is uncertain. With V trimmed by 1 base and J by 2 bases, 9 bases remained unmatched. The CDR3 contains 18 residues. For the CDR3, the DNA is TGTGCCAGAAGCTTGTGTGGGACTAGCGGGATCCCCCCCTACGAGCAGTACTTC. Translated, it gives CARSLCGTSGIPPYEQYF.

This clone was seen just once. The chain employs TRBV7-9 and TRBJ1-3; D unresolved. CDR3 length: 17 residues. V dropped 1 base and J dropped 0 bases, with 13 bases sitting between them. Germline V gene sequence: CDR1 SEHNR, CDR2 FQNEAQ (reference sequence). The CDR3 loop reads CASSLDRYRFSGNTIYF. CDR3 sequence (DNA): TGTGCCAGCAGCTTAGACCGATATAGGTTCTCTGGAAACACCATATATTTT.

The chain employs TRBV11-2 and TRBJ2-7; TRBD1 matches 8 bases. CDR1 is SGHAT, CDR2 FQNNGV, per germline. The CDR3 spans 17 residues. V dropped 1 base and J dropped 0; count of bases not matched to a gene: 8. In DNA form, the CDR3 reads TGTGCCAGCAGCTTAGGCTCAGGGGGCCGTAGCTCCTACGAGCAGTACTTC. This gives the protein CASSLGSGGRSSYEQYF.

The chain employs TRBV6-5 and TRBJ2-3; 7 bases line up with TRBD1. V trimming: 8 bases; J trimming: 1 base; junction bases outside the gene matches: 9. CDR3 length: 15 residues. Germline V gene sequence: CDR1 MNHEY, CDR2 SVGAGI. The CDR3 nucleotides read TGTGCCAGCGTACGGAACAGGGGACGCACAGATACGCAGTATTTT. It specifies CASVRNRGRTDTQYF.

The rearrangement links TRBV30 to TRBJ2-2; maybe TRBD1 (5 bases). CDR1 GTSNPN and CDR2 SVGIG come from the germline V gene (reference sequence). V lost 3 bases and J lost 7, with 12 bases in between. This CDR3 has 13 residues. CDR3 loop: CAWRSGYGGELFF. The CDR3 DNA reads as TGTGCCTGGAGATCAGGGTACGGCGGGGAGCTGTTTTTT.

The chain uses TRBV24-1 and TRBJ1-5; D might be TRBD1 (6 bases). Between the trimmed V and J ends, which lost 3 bases and 0 bases, there was a span of 14 bases. CDR3 length: 17 residues. Germline V gives CDR1 KGHDR, CDR2 SFDVKD. CDR3: CATSDATRGSSNQPQHF. The CDR3 DNA is TGTGCCACCAGTGATGCCACCAGGGGTTCTAGCAATCAGCCCCAGCATTTT.

The chain has TRBV19 and TRBJ2-7, with 7 positions matching TRBD2. J gave up 4 bases and V 4 bases, and 4 bases lay outside the gene matches. Germline CDR1 and CDR2: LNHDA and SQIVND (reference sequence). The CDR3 is 13 residues long. Here the CDR3 DNA reads TGTGCCAGTAGTACGGGGGGTTTGTACGAGCAGTACTTC. The encoded protein is CASSTGGLYEQYF.

The genes are TRBV7-8 and TRBJ2-3, with 9 bases aligning to TRBD2. This CDR3 contains 19 residues. The germline V gene has CDR1 SGHVS and CDR2 FQNEAQ. V shed 3 bases, J shed 0 bases, and the junction held 13 bases outside the gene matches. The DNA for the CDR3 is TGTGCCAGCAGCTTTCTAAGGGGTAGCGGGGGAGCTAGCACAGATACGCAGTATTTT. This translates into CASSFLRGSGGASTDTQYF.

This rearrangement joins TRBV7-9 to TRBJ2-7; 7 bases fit TRBD2. There are 16 residues in the CDR3. The V gene's germline CDR1 is SEHNR and CDR2 FQNEAQ (reference sequence). The J segment lost 2 bases and the V segment lost 5 bases, leaving 12 bases of the junction unmatched. The CDR3 coding sequence is TGTGCCAGCAGCCCATCCCCTAGCGGAGAAGCCTACGAGCAGTACTTC. The encoded protein is CASSPSPSGEAYEQYF.

The rearrangement joins TRBV28 to TRBJ1-6; D is possibly TRBD1 (5 bases). This CDR3 has 15 residues. The germline gives CDR1 MDHEN, CDR2 SYDVKM. Trimming left V 5 bases short and J 5 bases short, with 13 bases between. Here the CDR3 DNA reads TGTGCCAGCAGTCGGGGACGTCGGGATAATTCACCCCTCCACTTT. Protein sequence: CASSRGRRDNSPLHF. The full variable domain, rest sourced from reference TRBV28 and TRBJ1-6, is DVKVTQSSRYLVKRTGEKVFLECVQDMDHENMFWYRQDPGLGLRLIYFSYDVKMKEKGDIPEGYSVSREKKERFSLILESASTNQTSMYLCASSRGRRDNSPLHFGNGTRLTVT.

V usage is TRBV6-2 or TRBV6-3 and J usage is TRBJ2-5, with D perhaps matching TRBD1 or TRBD2 (5 bases each). Trimming took off 1 base at V and 2 bases at J, with 8 bases between the two ends. In germline, CDR1 is MNHEY, CDR2 SVGEGT. The CDR3 sequence is 14 residues long. CDR3 in DNA: TGTGCCAGCAGTTACTGGGGGAATCAAGAGACCCAGTACTTC. As protein: CASSYWGNQETQYF.

The chain recombines TRBV7-2 with TRBJ2-3; possibly TRBD2 for D (6 bases). The germline V gene encodes CDR1 SGHTA and CDR2 FQGNSA. The CDR3 contains 15 residues. V shed 2 bases and J shed 0 bases, with 9 bases lying between them. The CDR3 spells CASSLQAGSTDTQYF. In nucleotides, the CDR3 is TGTGCCAGCAGCTTACAAGCGGGCAGCACAGATACGCAGTATTTT. Filled out from reference TRBV7-2 and TRBJ2-3, the complete variable domain reads GAGVSQSPSNKVTEKGKDVELRCDPISGHTALYWYRQSLGQGLEFLIYFQGNSAPDKSGLPSDRFSAERTGGSVSTLTIQRTQQEDSAVYLCASSLQAGSTDTQYFGPGTRLTVL.

The chain links TRBV25-1 to TRBJ2-1; TRBD2 matches at 14 bases. Germline V gives CDR1 MGHDK, CDR2 SYGVNS. With V trimmed by 5 bases and J by 10 bases, 10 bases remained unmatched. The CDR3 runs to 16 residues. CDR3 loop: CASSTLTSGRAGEQFF. As DNA, the CDR3 is TGTGCCAGCAGTACGCTGACTAGCGGGAGGGCAGGGGAGCAGTTCTTC.

The chain has TRBV24-1 and TRBJ2-2, with 7 bases identical to TRBD2. V dropped 9 bases and J dropped 5; count of bases not matched to a gene: 35. This CDR3 has 23 amino acids. Germline values: CDR1 KGHDR, CDR2 SFDVKD. Written as DNA, the CDR3 is TGTGCCACCCGCGCTATCGACTCAGGTCTTAGGAGTTTCTGGACTAGGGTGACCGGGGAGCTGTTTTTT. Its protein is CATRAIDSGLRSFWTRVTGELFF.

The chain recombines TRBV6-5 with TRBJ2-7; 9 bases map to TRBD1. J was trimmed by 3 bases and V by 5 bases; bases with no gene match: 5. CDR3 size: 14 residues. The germline gives CDR1 MNHEY, CDR2 SVGAGI. CDR3 sequence: CASSKDRGFYEQYF. DNA of the CDR3: TGTGCCAGCAGTAAGGACAGGGGTTTCTACGAGCAGTACTTC.

V is TRBV4-1 and J is TRBJ1-2, with 8 bases matching TRBD1. CDR1 is MGHRA, CDR2 YSYEKL, per germline. CDR3 length: 14 amino acids. V lost 0 bases to trimming and J lost 7 bases; unmatched junction nucleotides: 4. The CDR3 DNA reads as TGCGCCAGCAGCCAAGAGGGGACAGGATTTGGCTACACCTTC. This gives the protein CASSQEGTGFGYTF.

The chain recombines TRBV9 with TRBJ2-7; D not certain. Trimming pared 4 bases from V and 7 bases from J, leaving 12 bases between. The CDR3 is made up of 12 amino acids. The germline V gene encodes CDR1 SGDLS and CDR2 YYNGEE. CDR3: CASSKALGEQYF. The CDR3 nucleotides are TGTGCCAGCAGCAAAGCTCTAGGGGAGCAGTACTTC.

V gene TRBV19 combines with J gene TRBJ2-1, with 8 bases fitting TRBD2. The CDR3 runs 15 residues. The V segment lost 4 bases and the J segment 4 bases; nucleotides outside the gene matches: 6. CDR1 and CDR2 from the germline V gene are LNHDA and SQIVND (reference sequence). In DNA form, the CDR3 reads TGTGCCAGTAGTAGGGCGGGAGGAGGTTACAATGAGCAGTTCTTC. It codes for CASSRAGGGYNEQFF. The full variable domain, in which reference TRBV19 and TRBJ2-1 provide the parts outside the CDR3, is DGGITQSPKYLFRKEGQNVTLSCEQNLNHDAMYWYRQDPGQGLRLIYYSQIVNDFQKGDIAEGYSVSREKKESFPLTVTSAQKNPTAFYLCASSRAGGGYNEQFFGPGTRLTVL.

V and J are TRBV7-9 and TRBJ2-7; possible D gene TRBD1, 5 bases. With 5 bases removed from V and 6 bases from J, the gap between germline ends came to 20 bases. The CDR3 consists of 15 residues. Per germline, CDR1 SEHNR and CDR2 FQNEAQ (reference sequence). CDR3 protein: CASSTRIGQGTEQYF. The CDR3 bases are TGTGCCAGCAGCACCCGGATAGGGCAGGGCACCGAGCAGTACTTC. Full variable domain (missing parts from reference TRBV7-9 and TRBJ2-7): DTGVSQNPRHKITKRGQNVTFRCDPISEHNRLYWYRQTLGQGPEFLTYFQNEAQLEKSRLLSDRFSAERPKGSFSTLEIQRTEQGDSAMYLCASSTRIGQGTEQYFGPGTRLTVT.

The gene calls are TRBV4-1 and TRBJ2-7; D uncertain. V was cut by 0 bases and J by 2 bases, with 5 bases left in between. Germline lookup yields CDR1 MGHRA and CDR2 YSYEKL. The CDR3 is made up of 13 amino acids. The CDR3 DNA is TGCGCCAGCAGCCAAGATTATCCCTACGAGCAGTACTTC. This encodes CASSQDYPYEQYF.